These 4 T cell receptor beta chains were all obtained from the same sample, sequenced in a study of CD8+ T cells in alopecia areata. Reverse transcription of extracted RNA yielded cDNA, which provided the sequencing template. Data came from immunoSEQ multiplex PCR; TCRdb stores just in-frame clones and leaves some out. Of 150,000 to 200,000 clones detected, roughly three fifths appear once; the ten largest clones hold 1.3%. Treatment reported: oral pan-JAK inhibitor, 5-10 mg twice daily. Specimen: CD4+ T cells sorted from blood, collected around week 49, from a patient treated with tofacitinib. These receptors all stem from a human donor with alopecia areata.

This clone was recorded only once. The V gene is TRBV6-5, the J gene TRBJ2-7; D ambiguous. The CDR3 consists of 12 residues. Trimming took off 8 bases at V and 5 bases at J, with 13 bases between the two ends. Germline CDR1 reads MNHEY; CDR2 reads SVGAGI. CDR3 nucleotides: TGTGCCAGCTTGGGATATCCTAACGAGCAGTACTTC. Protein product: CASLGYPNEQYF.

Turning to this clone: Other DNA sequences of this sample code for an identical CDR3. CDR3: CASSYSVNTEAFF. In DNA, the CDR3 is TGTGCCAGCAGTTACTCTGTGAACACTGAAGCTTTCTTT. The chain combines TRBV6-5 with TRBJ1-1, with D uncertain. This CDR3 is built from 13 residues. Germline lookup yields CDR1 MNHEY and CDR2 SVGAGI. The ends were cut back, 0 bases at V and 0 bases at J, with 2 bases in the middle.

The CDR3 sequence: CASSVETENTDTQYF. Here the CDR3 DNA reads TGTGCCAGCAGCGTAGAAACAGAGAACACAGATACGCAGTATTTT. The chain joins TRBV9 to TRBJ2-3; D ambiguous. Trimming cost V 0 bases and J 2 bases, with 10 bases left between them. This CDR3 has 15 residues. CDR1 and CDR2 (germline): SGDLS, YYNGEE.

There are a few counts of this clone. V is TRBV11-1 and J is TRBJ1-2, with a possible D match to TRBD1 (5 bases). The CDR3 length is 13 residues. Germline CDR1 SGHAT, CDR2 FQDESV (reference sequence). The V end lost 5 bases, the J end lost 6 bases, and 13 bases lay between the germline ends. The CDR3 nucleotides are TGTGCCAGCAGCAATCAGGGTTTGGATGGCTACACCTTC. Protein: CASSNQGLDGYTF.